Sequencing of this T cell receptor (beta chain) was carried out in a study of T cell changes during pregnancy in multiple sclerosis. Method: immunoSEQ multiplex PCR; TCRdb's copy keeps in-frame clones and lacks some. The sample yields tens of thousands of clones, 91% seen once. Germline V gives CDR1 KGHSH, CDR2 LQKENI. V dropped 4 bases and J dropped 1 base, with 10 bases sitting between them. There are 15 residues in the CDR3. V and J are TRBV18 and TRBJ2-2; unclear D gene. The sequencing here drew on peripheral blood, taken in the third trimester of pregnancy. The clonotype comes from a female donor in good health, enrolled as a control in a pregnancy study. The CDR3 nucleotides are TGTGCCAGCTCACAACTACAAGGGAACACCGGGGAGCTGTTTTTT. Translated: CASSQLQGNTGELFF.